The clone carrying this T cell receptor beta chain was detected only a few times. No antigen is known for it. This CDR3 has 14 amino acids. In germline, CDR1 is SGHRS, CDR2 YFSETQ. V lost 3 bases and J lost 7, with 16 bases in between. Uncontrolled infection, other autoimmune disease, pregnancy or lactation led to exclusion. Every diagnosis used clinical symptoms, serum thyroxine and TRAb, thyroid ultrasound and orbital computed tomography. Extraction of PBMCs used approximately 10 ml of fresh peripheral blood. Amplification targeted TCR beta CDR3 regions from RNA transcripts. The primer set for the first-round RT-PCR of the TCR CDR3 was HTBI. TCRdb reprocessed the multiplex PCR reads via MiXCR and lists one record per CDR3 protein. The table shows approximately 520,000 distinct CDR3 sequences, with around 22% occurring only once. This sample is drawn from a study of T cells in Graves' hyperthyroidism and ophthalmopathy.

The study's findings and limits: The blood repertoire included most of the expanded thyroid clonotypes above 0.001.

The sequence came from a woman aged 25-40 years with Graves' ophthalmopathy. This sequence joins TRBV5-1 and TRBJ2-5; tentatively, D is TRBD2 (7 bases). The sequencing input was blood. CDR3 nucleotides: TGCGCCAGCAGCTCCGGGGGGCCGGGGGGGACCCAGTACTTC. It translates to CASSSGGPGGTQYF.